Presented here are 23 T cell receptor beta chains from one specimen sequenced in a study of cytomegalovirus exposure and HLA in healthy donors. The PCR had 60 Vbeta and 13 Jbeta primers. Repertoires were generated with immunoSEQ multiplex PCR, while TCRdb's copy carries only in-frame clones and drops some. The profile shows approximately 220,000 clones, roughly 80% of them singletons. Material for sequencing was PBMCs. All receptors come from a girl aged 2-10 years in good health and CMV-seronegative.

The V gene is TRBV10-1, the J gene TRBJ2-1; the D gene is possibly TRBD2 (5 bases). In germline, CDR1 is WNHNN, CDR2 SYGVQD (reference sequence). CDR3 length: 16 amino acids. V lost 0 bases, J lost 7 bases, and 16 bases lay in between. The CDR3 spells CASSESGGLRRNEQFF. Here the CDR3 DNA reads TGCGCCAGCAGTGAGTCCGGCGGGCTCCGCCGGAATGAGCAGTTCTTC.

The chain joins TRBV2 to TRBJ2-7, with D possibly being TRBD2 (6 bases). Germline V lookup: CDR1 SNHLY, CDR2 FYNNEI. This CDR3 has 17 amino acids. V was clipped by 6 bases and J by 3 bases, with 24 bases between them. The DNA for the CDR3 is TGTGCCAGCAGCCGCGGCGCTCTAGCGAGGGGCTACTACGAGCAGTACTTC. Translated, it gives CASSRGALARGYYEQYF.

V gene TRBV30 combines with J gene TRBJ1-2; D gene uncertain. Germline lookup yields CDR1 GTSNPN and CDR2 SVGIG (reference sequence). There are 10 residues in the CDR3. Trimming took off 5 bases at V and 7 bases at J, with 8 bases between the two ends. The CDR3: CAWVGLGYTF. CDR3 sequence (DNA): TGTGCCTGGGTGGGCCTTGGCTACACCTTC.

This sequence joins TRBV5-1 and TRBJ1-3; tentative D call: TRBD1 (5 bases). There are 15 residues in the CDR3. The V end lost 5 bases, the J end lost 3 bases, and 15 bases lay between the germline ends. The germline V gene has CDR1 SGHRS and CDR2 YFSETQ. CDR3 sequence reads: CASSGGQGSGNTIYF. DNA of the CDR3: TGCGCCAGCAGTGGAGGGCAGGGAAGTGGAAACACCATATATTTT.

In its sample, this clone was seen once. The chain joins TRBV5-5 to TRBJ2-7; D is perhaps TRBD2 (5 bases). The CDR3 totals 16 residues. Germline lookup yields CDR1 SGHKS and CDR2 YYEKEE (reference sequence). V was cut by 1 base and J by 3 bases, with 17 bases left in between. The CDR3, as DNA: TGTGCCAGCAGCTTGAAAGGCGCGGGCCTAGACTACGAGCAGTACTTC. The encoded protein is CASSLKGAGLDYEQYF.

The rearrangement links TRBV9 to TRBJ2-1; D is possibly TRBD1 (6 bases). The CDR3 has 12 amino acids. Trimming shortened V by 4 bases and J by 7 bases, and 9 bases separated the two germline ends. Germline assignment: CDR1 SGDLS and CDR2 YYNGEE. The CDR3 coding sequence is TGTGCCAGCAGCCGGGGACAAAATGAGCAGTTCTTC. Translating gives CASSRGQNEQFF.

The chain carries TRBV10-3 and TRBJ1-2; TRBD1 matches 8 bases. Germline lookup yields CDR1 ENHRY and CDR2 SYGVKD. This CDR3 is 15 amino acids long. Unmatched junction bases numbered 11, after V lost 3 bases and J lost 8 bases. CDR3: CAISERDRGGFGYTF. For the CDR3, the DNA is TGTGCCATCAGTGAACGAGACAGGGGAGGTTTCGGCTACACCTTC.

This chain connects TRBV29-1 to TRBJ2-5, with TRBD1 matching over 8 bases. The CDR3 runs to 14 residues. CDR1 is SQVTM, CDR2 ANQGSEA, per germline. After removal of 7 bases from V and 4 bases from J, the junction contained 11 bases not matched to a gene. The CDR3 sequence is CSGATGGPGETQYF. For the CDR3, the DNA is TGCAGCGGAGCCACAGGGGGGCCAGGAGAGACCCAGTACTTC.

The chain couples TRBV2 to TRBJ2-7; a weak D match, TRBD2 (5 bases). With 3 bases removed from V and 5 bases from J, the gap between germline ends came to 8 bases. Germline V lookup: CDR1 SNHLY, CDR2 FYNNEI. CDR3 length: 12 amino acids. The CDR3 nucleotides are TGTGCCAGCAGTGAGCGGGTGCACGAGCAGTACTTC. It encodes CASSERVHEQYF.

CDR3 bases: TGCGCCAGCAGCTCTGGCGGACAGCGAGCTAACTATGGCTACACCTTC. Translating it yields CASSSGGQRANYGYTF. This sequence joins TRBV5-1 and TRBJ1-2; D is possibly TRBD1 (6 bases). Germline V lookup: CDR1 SGHRS, CDR2 YFSETQ. The CDR3 has 16 amino acids. V shed 3 bases and J shed 0 bases, with 15 bases lying between them.

The V gene is TRBV20-1, the J gene TRBJ2-3; D gene unclear. Germline values: CDR1 DFQATT, CDR2 SNEGSKA (reference sequence). V shed 5 bases and J shed 5 bases, with 8 bases lying between them. The CDR3 is 11 residues long. The CDR3 DNA reads TGCAGTGCTTGGCTTGGAGATACGCAGTATTTT. The encoded protein is CSAWLGDTQYF.

The chain has TRBV5-1 and TRBJ1-2; maybe TRBD1 (6 bases). The CDR3 loop spans 12 amino acids. Germline-derived CDR1 and CDR2 are SGHRS and YFSETQ. V was cut by 0 bases and J by 7 bases, with 7 bases left in between. The CDR3 DNA reads as TGCGCCAGCAGCTTGGACAGGGCTGGCTACACCTTC. It codes for CASSLDRAGYTF.

The rearrangement uses TRBV5-6 and TRBJ2-1, with 7 bases that match TRBD1. The germline CDR1 and CDR2 sequences are SGHDT and YYEEEE. Trimming removed 0 bases from V and 3 bases from J; junction bases left unmatched: 0. CDR3 length: 14 amino acids. DNA for the CDR3: TGTGCCAGCAGCTTGGGACAGGGCTACAATGAGCAGTTCTTC. Amino acid sequence: CASSLGQGYNEQFF. Full variable domain (missing parts from reference TRBV5-6 and TRBJ2-1): DAGVTQSPTHLIKTRGQQVTLRCSPKSGHDTVSWYQQALGQGPQFIFQYYEEEERQRGNFPDRFSGHQFPNYSSELNVNALLLGDSALYLCASSLGQGYNEQFFGPGTRLTVL.

This clone was detected a few times. The V gene is TRBV13, the J gene TRBJ2-7; 10 nucleotides match TRBD2. V trimming: 2 bases; J trimming: 2 bases; junction bases outside the gene matches: 0. This CDR3 spans 14 amino acids. Germline V gene data show CDR1 as PRHDT and CDR2 as FYEKMQ (reference sequence). The CDR3 sequence: CASSLSGRAYEQYF. CDR3 in DNA: TGTGCCAGCAGCTTAAGCGGGAGGGCCTACGAGCAGTACTTC.

The V gene is TRBV19, the J gene TRBJ1-1; maybe TRBD1 (6 bases). CDR3 length: 11 residues. Germline CDR1 is LNHDA and CDR2 is SQIVND (reference sequence). The V end was cut by 10 bases, the J end by 8 bases, with 14 bases between. The CDR3 reads CATKTGPEAFF. Here the CDR3 DNA reads TGTGCCACCAAGACAGGACCAGAAGCTTTCTTT.

This sequence joins TRBV4-1 and TRBJ2-5; 8 bases map to TRBD1. V shed 0 bases, J shed 2 bases, and the junction held 5 bases outside the gene matches. This CDR3 spans 16 amino acids. Germline V gene lookup returns CDR1 MGHRA and CDR2 YSYEKL. CDR3 amino acids: CASSQDRYRGQETQYF. In DNA, the CDR3 is TGCGCCAGCAGCCAAGATCGATACAGGGGGCAAGAGACCCAGTACTTC.

The V call is TRBV7-2, the J call TRBJ2-3; D not resolved. V dropped 3 bases and J dropped 2 bases, with 12 bases sitting between them. CDR1 and CDR2 from the germline V gene are SGHTA and FQGNSA. The CDR3 spans 15 residues. CDR3 in DNA: TGTGCCAGCAGCTTTTATGGCGGTTACACAGATACGCAGTATTTT. This codes for CASSFYGGYTDTQYF.

This clone was recorded a few times. This sample includes further DNA sequences coding for the same CDR3. The chain couples TRBV5-5 to TRBJ1-6; D is possibly TRBD1 (6 bases). Germline V gene lookup returns CDR1 SGHKS and CDR2 YYEKEE (reference sequence). Trimming took 4 bases from V and 7 from J, leaving 15 bases between them. The CDR3 is 15 residues long. The CDR3 spells CASSLEQGRNSPLHF. The CDR3 nucleotides read TGTGCCAGCAGCCTTGAACAGGGAAGGAATTCACCCCTCCACTTT. Full variable domain (rest looked up from reference TRBV5-5 and TRBJ1-6): DAGVTQSPTHLIKTRGQQVTLRCSPISGHKSVSWYQQVLGQGPQFIFQYYEKEERGRGNFPDRFSARQFPNYSSELNVNALLLGDSALYLCASSLEQGRNSPLHFGNGTRLTVT.

The chain joins TRBV5-6 to TRBJ1-4; 10 bases agree with TRBD1. J gave up 6 bases and V 2 bases, and 7 bases lay outside the gene matches. This CDR3 spans 16 amino acids. The germline V gene has CDR1 SGHDT and CDR2 YYEEEE. DNA of the CDR3: TGTGCCAGCAGCTTATTATCGGGACAGGGGTATGAAAAACTGTTTTTT. It specifies CASSLLSGQGYEKLFF. Full variable domain (remainder filled in from reference TRBV5-6 and TRBJ1-4): DAGVTQSPTHLIKTRGQQVTLRCSPKSGHDTVSWYQQALGQGPQFIFQYYEEEERQRGNFPDRFSGHQFPNYSSELNVNALLLGDSALYLCASSLLSGQGYEKLFFGSGTQLSVL.

This rearrangement joins TRBV5-4 to TRBJ2-7; 14 bases align to TRBD2. This CDR3 region has 15 residues. Germline V gene sequence: CDR1 SGHNT, CDR2 YYREEE (reference sequence). After removal of 5 bases from V and 5 bases from J, the junction contained 6 bases not matched to a gene. The CDR3 bases are TGTGCCAGCAGAAAGACTAGCGGGAGGGTAGACGAGCAGTACTTC. Translating it yields CASRKTSGRVDEQYF.

CDR3 residues: CASSSSRDRITEAFF. CDR3 DNA: TGTGCCAGCTCATCGTCCCGGGACAGGATAACTGAAGCTTTCTTT. The chain recombines TRBV18 with TRBJ1-1, with 8 bases lining up with TRBD1. The CDR3 totals 15 residues. V trimming: 5 bases; J trimming: 5 bases; junction bases outside the gene matches: 10. Germline CDR1 is KGHSH and CDR2 is LQKENI.

This clone has only one observation. At one end the junction does not follow the germline gene, possibly because of a read error. This sample includes further DNA sequences coding for the same CDR3. The chain links TRBV7-9 to TRBJ2-1; TRBD2 aligns across 12 bases. Germline assignment: CDR1 SEHNR and CDR2 FQNEAQ (reference sequence). CDR3 size: 16 residues. Here the CDR3 reads CASSFPSGRAPHEQFF. DNA for the CDR3: TGTGCCAGTAGCTTTCCTAGCGGGAGGGCCCCCCATGAGCAGTTCTTC.

The chain links TRBV20-1 to TRBJ1-1, with TRBD1 matching over 8 bases. V lost 6 bases and J lost 11; bases outside the gene matches: 8. CDR3 length: 11 residues. Per germline, CDR1 DFQATT and CDR2 SNEGSKA (reference sequence). CDR3 sequence reads: CSAGQGSGAFF. For the CDR3, the DNA is TGCAGTGCCGGACAGGGTTCCGGGGCTTTCTTT.